Listed here is a single T cell receptor beta chain. Its matching antigen is unknown. The naive CD8 fraction comprised CD45RO-negative cells positively selected for CCR7 and excluded terminally differentiated effector memory CD45RA+ cells. Looked up from germline, CDR1 is MNHNS and CDR2 is SASEGT. The CDR3 is made up of 17 amino acids. V dropped 0 bases and J dropped 0; count of bases not matched to a gene: 7. This sample is part of a study of shared clonotypes between healthy human individuals. Study-level points and caveats: Generation probability values for non-shared clonotypes were lower than those for clonotypes shared by all four donors.

The sorted-subset replicate PCRs were given 200 ng DNA, which is approximately 30,000 T cell genomes. Generated by immunoSEQ multiplex PCR, the TCRdb table keeps only in-frame clones and is missing some. The sample contains about 700,000 clones, just over 90% of which appear only once. The TCR comes from a man younger than 40 in good health. The rearrangement links TRBV6-1 to TRBJ1-1, with TRBD1 matching 7 bases. The sequenced sample was naive CD8+ T cells sorted from blood. CDR3 nucleotide sequence: TGTGCCAGCAGTGAAGCTGACAGGGTTTTTTTGAACACTGAAGCTTTCTTT. This codes for CASSEADRVFLNTEAFF.